This record covers a single T cell receptor beta chain. The antigen is unknown. These data come from a study of cytomegalovirus exposure and HLA in healthy donors. As for the study in general: As released early, the data held 70 million to 95 million unique TCRs from HLA-typed donors.

V shed 9 bases and J 5 bases; nucleotides not matched to a gene: 14. The CDR3 spans 15 residues. Germline V gene sequence: CDR1 ENHRY, CDR2 SYGVKD. General study results and limits: An analysis done earlier found most TCR beta V segments productive about 87% or about 30% of the time. The authors later found most CMV-associated TCR beta chains appeared HLA-restricted.

Use of 60 Vbeta and 13 Jbeta primers characterized the PCR. Libraries were prepared by immunoSEQ multiplex PCR; TCRdb keeps only in-frame clonotypes and omits some of them. The sample consists of some 150,000 clones, about 75% of them appearing once. The chain combines TRBV10-3 with TRBJ2-3; the match to TRBD1 covers 7 bases. The receptor was derived from a man aged 35 to 55 in good health and CMV-seronegative. Material: PBMCs. In DNA, the CDR3 is TGTGCCATAGGAGTAGGGGGCTACGCGGGAGATACGCAGTATTTT. Translation: CAIGVGGYAGDTQYF.